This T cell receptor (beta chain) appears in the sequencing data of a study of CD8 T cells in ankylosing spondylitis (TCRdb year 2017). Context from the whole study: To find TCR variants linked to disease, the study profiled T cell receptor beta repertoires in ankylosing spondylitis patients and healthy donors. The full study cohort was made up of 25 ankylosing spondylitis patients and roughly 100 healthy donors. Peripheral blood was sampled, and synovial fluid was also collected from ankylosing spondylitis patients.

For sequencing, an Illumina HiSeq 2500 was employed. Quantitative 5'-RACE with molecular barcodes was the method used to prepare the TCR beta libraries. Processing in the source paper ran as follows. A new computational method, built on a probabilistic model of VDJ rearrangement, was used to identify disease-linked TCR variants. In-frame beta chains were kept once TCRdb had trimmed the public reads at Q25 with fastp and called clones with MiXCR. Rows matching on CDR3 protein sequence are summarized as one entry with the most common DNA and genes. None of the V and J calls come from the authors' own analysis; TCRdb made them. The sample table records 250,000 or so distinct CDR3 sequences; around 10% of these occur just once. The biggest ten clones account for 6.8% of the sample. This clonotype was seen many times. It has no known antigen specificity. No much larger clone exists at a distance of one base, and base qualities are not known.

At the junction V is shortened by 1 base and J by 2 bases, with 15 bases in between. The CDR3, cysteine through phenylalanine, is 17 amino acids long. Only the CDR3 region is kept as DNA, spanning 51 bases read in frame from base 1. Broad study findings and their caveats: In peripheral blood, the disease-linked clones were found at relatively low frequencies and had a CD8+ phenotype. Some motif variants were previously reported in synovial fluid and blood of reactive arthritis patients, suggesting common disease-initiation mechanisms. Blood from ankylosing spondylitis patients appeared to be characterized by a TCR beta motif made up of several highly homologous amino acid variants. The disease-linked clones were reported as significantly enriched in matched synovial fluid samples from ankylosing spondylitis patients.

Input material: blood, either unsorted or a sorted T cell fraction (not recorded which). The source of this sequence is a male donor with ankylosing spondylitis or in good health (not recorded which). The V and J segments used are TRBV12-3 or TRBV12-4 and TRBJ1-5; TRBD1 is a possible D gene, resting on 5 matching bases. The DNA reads TGTGCCAGCAGTTTAGAAGTAGGTGGGGCGGGCAATCAGCCCCAGCATTTT. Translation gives CASSLEVGGAGNQPQHF.